This TCR beta chain originates from a study of blood T cell repertoires in COVID-19. Across the study: The cDNA or gDNA used as material had been derived from T cells, B-cell-depleted T cells, or PBMCs.

CDR3 size: 16 residues. Germline CDR1 SGHRS, CDR2 YFSETQ. Trimming removed 1 base from V and 8 bases from J; junction bases left unmatched: 7. Profiled with immunoSEQ multiplex PCR; TCRdb holds only in-frame clones, not every one. The sample contains fewer than 250,000 clones, around 90% of which appear only once. The receptor was derived from a man in his 70s with acute or convalescent COVID-19. Sequencing input: peripheral blood. The chain employs TRBV5-1 and TRBJ2-1, with 12 bases identical to TRBD2. The CDR3 loop is CASSLSLAGGVYEQFF. Here the CDR3 DNA reads TGCGCCAGCAGCTTGTCACTAGCGGGAGGAGTGTATGAGCAGTTCTTC.